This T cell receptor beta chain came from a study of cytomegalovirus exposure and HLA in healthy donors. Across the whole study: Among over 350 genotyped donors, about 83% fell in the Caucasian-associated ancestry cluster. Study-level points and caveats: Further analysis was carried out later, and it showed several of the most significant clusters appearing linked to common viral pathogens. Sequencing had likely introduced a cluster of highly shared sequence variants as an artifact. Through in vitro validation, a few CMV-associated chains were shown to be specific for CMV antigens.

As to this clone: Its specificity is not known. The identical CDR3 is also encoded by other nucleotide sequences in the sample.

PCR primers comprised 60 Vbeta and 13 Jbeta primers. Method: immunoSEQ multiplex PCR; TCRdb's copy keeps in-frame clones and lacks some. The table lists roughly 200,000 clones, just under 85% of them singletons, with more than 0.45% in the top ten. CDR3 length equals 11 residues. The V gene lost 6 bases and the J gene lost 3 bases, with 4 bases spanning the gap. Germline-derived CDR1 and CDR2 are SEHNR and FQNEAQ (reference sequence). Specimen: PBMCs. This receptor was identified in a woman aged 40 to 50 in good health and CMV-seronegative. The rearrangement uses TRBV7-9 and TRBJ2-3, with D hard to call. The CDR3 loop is CASSSTDTQYF. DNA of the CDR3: TGTGCCAGCAGTTCAACAGATACGCAGTATTTT.